The rows below give T cell receptor beta chains drawn from one sample of a study of vaccination and CD4 T cells after COVID-19. Their antigens are not known. TCRdb re-called the PCR reads with MiXCR, one entry per CDR3 protein. The table shows 15,000 to 25,000 distinct CDR3 sequences, with 45% to 50% occurring only once. Specimen: CD4+ T cells from blood, cultured in vitro, collected before SARS-CoV-2 vaccination. The receptors shown here come from a human donor who had recovered from COVID-19. Both conserved end residues are part of each CDR3. Fields, in order: J gene, V gene, clone size, D gene, CDR3 DNA, CDR3 protein. The D gene is left open where the match is weak. Clone size is not always given. Where it is, it says once, few, many or a class for expanded clones.

TRBJ2-7 TRBV7-8 NA NA TGTGCCAGCAGCGGAAACTCCAACGAGCAGTACTTC CASSGNSNEQYF
TRBJ2-1 TRBV7-2 NA NA TGTGCCAGCAGCTTAGAGCTCTACAATGAGCAGTTCTTC CASSLELYNEQFF
TRBJ2-5 TRBV7-2 NA NA TGCGCCAGCAGCCTAGGGACCGAAGGAGAGACCCAGTACTTC CASSLGTEGETQYF
TRBJ2-2 TRBV7-2 few NA TGTGCCAGCAGCTCGTCCCCCCCCACCGGGGAGCTGTTTTTT CASSSSPPTGELFF
TRBJ2-1 TRBV10-3 NA TRBD2 TGTGCCATCAGTGAGTCGCGGGGGAGCTCCTACAATGAGCAGTTCTTC CAISESRGSSYNEQFF
TRBJ1-5 TRBV28 few NA TGTGCCAGCAGTGCGATTTTGGGGAGGGGAGGTCAGCCCCAGCATTTT CASSAILGRGGQPQHF
TRBJ2-1 TRBV7-2 once NA TGTGCCAGCAGCTTAGGTCCCAGGGACAATGAGCAGTTCTTC CASSLGPRDNEQFF
TRBJ2-7 TRBV6-1 NA NA TGTGCCAGCAGTCTCGGGACGAAAGGTAACGAGCAGTACTTC CASSLGTKGNEQYF
TRBJ2-2 TRBV6-1 few TRBD2 TGTGCCAGCAGGACTAGCGGGTTCACCGGGGAGCTGTTTTTT CASRTSGFTGELFF
TRBJ2-7 TRBV6-2/TRBV6-3 NA TRBD1 TGTGCCAGCAGTTTTGCGGGACAGGGGTACGAGCAGTACTTC CASSFAGQGYEQYF
TRBJ2-2 TRBV10-1 NA NA TGCGCCAGCAGTGAGGGGGCAGGAGTCACCGGGGAGCTGTTTTTT CASSEGAGVTGELFF
TRBJ1-1 TRBV7-2 NA TRBD1 TGTGCCAGCAGCCTCGGACAGGGGTGGACTGAAGCTTTCTTT CASSLGQGWTEAFF
TRBJ1-2 TRBV19 NA TRBD1 TGTGCCAGTAGTATAACAGGGGCCTATGGCTACACCTTC CASSITGAYGYTF
TRBJ2-7 TRBV11-2 NA NA TGTGCCAGCAGCTTGAGGTCAAATTCCTACGAGCAGTACTTC CASSLRSNSYEQYF
TRBJ1-4 TRBV6-1 NA TRBD1 TGTGCCAGCAGCCCGACAGCAGGGGGTGAAAAACTGTTTTTT CASSPTAGGEKLFF
TRBJ2-5 TRBV30 NA NA TGTGCCTGGAGTGTTGTAGGGGGAGAGACCCAGTACTTC CAWSVVGGETQYF
TRBJ1-6 TRBV20-1 NA TRBD1 TGCAGTGCTAGAGATGTAAAGGGACAGGGGGCAACTTCACCCCTCCACTTT CSARDVKGQGATSPLHF
TRBJ1-1 TRBV29-1 NA NA TGCAGTGCAACCCCGGGGGACACTGAAGCTTTCTTT CSATPGDTEAFF
TRBJ2-5 TRBV6-1 NA NA TGTGCCAGCAGTCCGCGGACAAGCCAAGAGACCCAGTACTTC CASSPRTSQETQYF
TRBJ1-5 TRBV19 NA NA TGTGCCAGTAGTTCGGGCAGTCGCAATCAGCCCCAGCATTTT CASSSGSRNQPQHF
TRBJ1-1 TRBV7-2 NA TRBD1 TGTGCCAGCAGCCGGGACAGCAACACTGAAGCTTTCTTT CASSRDSNTEAFF
TRBJ1-1 TRBV5-4 NA NA TGTGCCAGCAGCTTGGCCGGGGGAACGAGGCCTGAAGCTTTCTTT CASSLAGGTRPEAFF
TRBJ1-5 TRBV6-1 few TRBD1 TGTGCCAGCAGTGCAATACGGGGACAGAGCAATCAGCCCCAGCATTTT CASSAIRGQSNQPQHF
TRBJ2-7 TRBV7-9 NA NA TGTGCCAGCAGGAGCGGTTCCTACGAGCAGTACTTC CASRSGSYEQYF
TRBJ2-3 TRBV6-1 few TRBD1 TGTGCCAGCAGGGGGACAGGGCGTACAGATACGCAGTATTTT CASRGTGRTDTQYF
TRBJ1-5 TRBV7-8 once TRBD1 TGTGCCAGCAGCTTAGCGACCCGTGCACAGGGGAAGTGGGGCAATCAGCCCCAGCATTTT CASSLATRAQGKWGNQPQHF
TRBJ2-3 TRBV29-1 NA NA TGCAGCGTTGAACCCCCCGGGGGCACAGATACGCAGTATTTT CSVEPPGGTDTQYF
TRBJ2-1 TRBV18 NA NA TGTGCCAGCTCCCGAGTGGGGGAATACAATGAGCAGTTCTTC CASSRVGEYNEQFF
TRBJ2-3 TRBV7-9 NA NA TGTGCTGTGGGGCGGGGTAGCACAGATACGCAGTATTTT CAVGRGSTDTQYF
TRBJ1-2 TRBV29-1 once TRBD1 TGCAGCGTTGAACCCACAGGGGTGAGCTATGGCTACACCTTC CSVEPTGVSYGYTF
TRBJ2-5 TRBV28 NA NA TGTGCCAGCAATAGGGACGGAGAGACCCAGTACTTC CASNRDGETQYF
TRBJ2-5 TRBV11-2 NA TRBD1 TGTGCCAGCGGACAGGGGCACCAAGAGACCCAGTACTTC CASGQGHQETQYF
TRBJ2-5 TRBV6-2/TRBV6-3 few NA TGTGCCAGCAGTTACTCTGCCGTCCAAGAGACCCAGTACTTC CASSYSAVQETQYF
TRBJ2-3 TRBV15 NA TRBD2 TGTGCCACCAGCAGAGGCCTTTTAGCTAGCGGGAGTACAGATACGCAGTATTTT CATSRGLLASGSTDTQYF
TRBJ1-5 TRBV6-1 NA TRBD1 TGTGCCAGCCTGACGAGGACAGGGAACAATCAGCCCCAGCATTTT CASLTRTGNNQPQHF